Each of the 9 T cell receptor beta chains below was sequenced from the same sample in a study of blood T cell repertoires in COVID-19. Generated by immunoSEQ multiplex PCR, the TCRdb table keeps only in-frame clones and is missing some. In the table there are hundreds of thousands of clones, around 87% of which are singletons. The sample was PBMCs or T cells enriched from blood (not recorded which). Every receptor here comes from a man aged 25 to 40 who had recovered from COVID-19.

The chain combines TRBV9 with TRBJ2-2, with 10 positions matching TRBD2. The CDR3 extends over 17 amino acids. The ends lost 2 bases at V and 8 bases at J; junction bases unmatched: 12. Per germline, CDR1 SGDLS and CDR2 YYNGEE. The CDR3 is CASSVGLAGGAPGELFF. As DNA, the CDR3 is TGTGCCAGCAGCGTGGGCTTAGCGGGAGGTGCGCCTGGGGAGCTGTTTTTT.

This clone was counted a single time. The V call is TRBV10-3, the J call TRBJ2-2, with 9 bases that match TRBD2. J lost 1 base, V lost 5 bases, and 2 bases had no gene match. CDR3 length: 15 residues. From germline, CDR1 is ENHRY and CDR2 SYGVKD. CDR3 region: CAISPSGMNTGELFF. The CDR3 nucleotides are TGTGCCATCAGTCCTAGCGGGATGAACACCGGGGAGCTGTTTTTT.

The chain recombines TRBV4-1 with TRBJ2-7; D is ambiguous. Germline-derived CDR1 and CDR2 are MGHRA and YSYEKL. With 6 bases removed from V and 3 bases from J, the gap between germline ends came to 15 bases. The CDR3 consists of 14 residues. In DNA, the CDR3 is TGCGCCAGCAGTAAAACCGCAACAAACTACGAGCAGTACTTC. Translation gives CASSKTATNYEQYF.

This clone has only one observation. The chain has TRBV24-1 and TRBJ2-7, with TRBD1 matching over 9 bases. This CDR3 is 17 amino acids long. Germline CDR1 reads KGHDR; CDR2 reads SFDVKD. The J segment lost 3 bases and the V segment lost 3 bases, leaving 11 bases of the junction unmatched. CDR3 coding DNA: TGTGCCACCAGTGATAAAACAGTCCCGGGACAGGGCTACGAGCAGTACTTC. Translated, it gives CATSDKTVPGQGYEQYF.

The chain employs TRBV2 and TRBJ2-2; D remains ambiguous. This CDR3 has 15 residues. Deletions cut 2 bases from V and 3 bases from J, with 10 bases between. In germline, CDR1 is SNHLY, CDR2 FYNNEI. CDR3 sequence reads: CASSESGWDTGELFF. The CDR3, as DNA: TGTGCCAGCAGTGAATCCGGGTGGGACACCGGGGAGCTGTTTTTT.

The gene calls are TRBV3-1 (or the pseudogene TRBV3-2) and TRBJ1-1, with 7 bases lining up with TRBD1. J lost 5 bases, V lost 6 bases, and 3 bases had no gene match. CDR1 LGHDT and CDR2 YNNKEL come from the germline V gene (reference sequence). There are 12 residues in the CDR3. The CDR3 DNA follows: TGTGCCAGCAGTAACAGGGGAACTGAAGCTTTCTTT. This gives the protein CASSNRGTEAFF.

A single count supports this clone. The rearrangement joins TRBV5-1 to TRBJ1-5; 10 bases line up with TRBD1. The J segment lost 6 bases and the V segment lost 3 bases, leaving 3 bases of the junction unmatched. The germline gives CDR1 SGHRS, CDR2 YFSETQ. The CDR3 contains 14 residues. CDR3 residues: CASSSGTGAQPQHF. The CDR3 DNA reads TGCGCCAGCAGCTCCGGGACAGGGGCTCAGCCCCAGCATTTT.

This clone came up once. V gene TRBV15 combines with J gene TRBJ1-4; the D is unclear. CDR1 LNHNV and CDR2 YYDKDF come from the germline V gene (reference sequence). V was pared by 6 bases and J by 0 bases, with 8 bases between. The CDR3 is 14 amino acids. This CDR3 reads CATSPRATNEKLFF. The CDR3 nucleotides are TGTGCCACCAGTCCGAGGGCAACTAATGAAAAACTGTTTTTT.

CDR3 in amino acids: CASSLSRLPPYEQYF. The CDR3 coding sequence is TGTGCCAGCAGTTTATCACGTCTACCTCCCTACGAGCAGTACTTC. The chain links TRBV27 to TRBJ2-7; D gene uncertain. Trimming took 0 bases from V and 2 from J, leaving 11 bases between them. The germline V gene encodes CDR1 MNHEY and CDR2 SMNVEV (reference sequence). The CDR3 loop spans 15 amino acids.